Given below is one TCR beta chain in context. This sample was included in a study of radiation and T cells in renal cell carcinoma. The sample's time point: blood 2 weeks post-SBRT. The treatment is: 15 Gy SBRT to primary tumor, nephrectomy 4 weeks later. Blood was sampled at baseline, 2 weeks and 4 weeks after SBRT. Produced via immunoSEQ multiplex PCR; TCRdb's table is partial and in-frame only. The table records roughly 130,000 clones, roughly 77% of them present only once. The TCR sequence derives from a woman aged 55-70 years with renal cell carcinoma. Sequences were derived from blood, sampled from a patient whose treatment included radiotherapy and nephrectomy.

Written as DNA, the CDR3 is TGTGCCAGCAGCTTGGCCGGGAGGGGTGTGAACACTGAAGCTTTCTTT. Encoded protein: CASSLAGRGVNTEAFF. The V gene is TRBV5-4, the J gene TRBJ1-1, with D maybe TRBD1 (5 bases). Trimming left V 0 bases short and J 0 bases short, with 12 bases between. CDR1 is SGHNT, CDR2 YYREEE, per germline (reference sequence). CDR3 length: 16 amino acids.